Following are 17 T cell receptor beta chains from one sample sequenced in a study of cytomegalovirus exposure and HLA in healthy donors. The PCR ran on 60 Vbeta and 13 Jbeta primers. Clones were read by immunoSEQ multiplex PCR, and TCRdb kept only the in-frame ones, dropping some. The table includes over 95,000 clones, 65% to 80% detected once. The sequencing sample was made of PBMCs. The receptor set was obtained from a man aged 35 to 55 in good health and CMV-seropositive.

The J gene is TRBJ1-3, the V gene TRBV19; D ambiguous. Germline CDR1 and CDR2: LNHDA and SQIVND (reference sequence). V shed 10 bases and J shed 0 bases, with 13 bases lying between them. The CDR3 runs to 14 residues. CDR3 amino acids: CATTRRVSGNTIYF. Here the CDR3 DNA reads TGTGCCACCACCCGGAGGGTCTCTGGAAACACCATATATTTT.

V usage is TRBV9 and J usage is TRBJ2-6, with unresolved D. CDR1 and CDR2 from the germline V gene are SGDLS and YYNGEE. V was shortened by 1 base and J by 1 base, with 9 bases between the two germline ends. The CDR3 is made up of 16 amino acids. The CDR3 protein is CASSVTSRSGANVLTF. The CDR3 coding sequence is TGTGCCAGCAGCGTAACTTCACGGTCTGGGGCCAACGTCCTGACTTTC.

This sequence joins TRBV4-3 and TRBJ2-3; possible D gene TRBD1, 6 bases. This CDR3 region has 17 residues. Trimming removed 0 bases at V and 5 bases at J, with 18 bases between. Germline CDR1 LGHNA, CDR2 YSLEER. CDR3 amino acids: CASSQDQVRGGKDTQYF. CDR3 bases: TGCGCCAGCAGCCAAGATCAAGTACGAGGGGGAAAAGATACGCAGTATTTT.

The chain combines TRBV6-6 with TRBJ2-7; D perhaps matches TRBD1 (5 bases). The germline V and J ends were trimmed by 2 bases and 0 bases, with 14 bases remaining between them. Germline CDR1 and CDR2: MNHNY and SVGAGI (reference sequence). This CDR3 is built from 16 residues. The CDR3 is CASSYGAGRSSYEQYF. As DNA, the CDR3 is TGTGCCAGCAGTTACGGGGCAGGCCGTTCCTCCTACGAGCAGTACTTC.

J is TRBJ1-5 and V is TRBV13; 11 bases are a match to TRBD1. Germline V gene data show CDR1 as PRHDT and CDR2 as FYEKMQ (reference sequence). CDR3 length: 14 amino acids. V dropped 4 bases and J dropped 10; count of bases not matched to a gene: 6. For the CDR3, the DNA is TGTGCCAGCAGCTACCGGGACAGGGGGTCCCCCCAGCATTTT. Translating gives CASSYRDRGSPQHF.

The rearrangement uses TRBV27 and TRBJ2-5, with D maybe TRBD1 (7 bases). This CDR3 contains 12 residues. Looked up from germline, CDR1 is MNHEY and CDR2 is SMNVEV (reference sequence). V lost 3 bases, J lost 10 bases, and 12 bases lay in between. CDR3 sequence (DNA): TGTGCCAGCAGTTTCGCAGGGGGGCACCAGTACTTC. This sequence encodes CASSFAGGHQYF.

The chain carries TRBV7-6 and TRBJ1-1; the match to TRBD1 covers 9 bases. From germline, CDR1 is SGHVS and CDR2 FNYEAQ. With V trimmed by 4 bases and J by 4 bases, 4 bases remained unmatched. The length of the CDR3 is 14 residues. The CDR3 spells CASSSSTGGTEAFF. The CDR3 DNA reads TGTGCCAGCAGCTCTTCGACAGGGGGCACTGAAGCTTTCTTT.

The chain combines TRBV15 with TRBJ2-5; 8 nucleotides match TRBD1. The better agreement between TRBJ2-7 and the DNA end casts doubt on the J call. CDR1 and CDR2 from the germline V gene are LNHNV and YYDKDF (reference sequence). The CDR3 extends over 15 amino acids. As DNA, the CDR3 is TGTGCCACCAGCATCCCCTCCGGGACAGGTGCCGAGCAGTACTTC. This codes for CATSIPSGTGAEQYF.

The rearrangement links TRBV28 to TRBJ2-7; 7 bases are a match to TRBD2. From germline, CDR1 is MDHEN and CDR2 SYDVKM. The CDR3 loop spans 15 amino acids. V shed 5 bases, J shed 12 bases, and the junction held 19 bases outside the gene matches. The CDR3: CASSTWGGVWGDPYF. CDR3 DNA: TGTGCCAGCAGTACTTGGGGGGGGGTTTGGGGGGACCCGTACTTC. The full variable domain, rest sourced from reference TRBV28 and TRBJ2-7, is DVKVTQSSRYLVKRTGEKVFLECVQDMDHENMFWYRQDPGLGLRLIYFSYDVKMKEKGDIPEGYSVSREKKERFSLILESASTNQTSMYLCASSTWGGVWGDPYFGPGTRLTVT.

This sequence joins TRBV28 and TRBJ2-7, with 9 bases identical to TRBD1. The junction had 2 bases not matched to a gene; V was cut back by 6 bases and J by 2 bases. CDR1 is MDHEN and CDR2 is SYDVKM in the germline V gene. This CDR3 spans 13 amino acids. The CDR3 DNA reads as TGTGCCAGCAGGGACAGGGGTGCCTACGAGCAGTACTTC. Translation gives CASRDRGAYEQYF.

The CDR3 region has the DNA TGTGCCAGCAGTGACTCTCAGGGGGCAGATACGCAGTATTTT. It codes for CASSDSQGADTQYF. V usage is TRBV6-4 and J usage is TRBJ2-3; TRBD1 matches at 7 bases. The CDR3 spans 14 residues. The junction had 1 base not matched to a gene; V was cut back by 0 bases and J by 4 bases. The germline V gene has CDR1 MRHNA and CDR2 SNTAGT.

The chain combines TRBV2 with TRBJ2-3; a possible D gene is TRBD1 (6 bases). CDR1 and CDR2 (germline): SNHLY, FYNNEI. The CDR3 covers 13 residues. Trimming stripped 6 bases from V and 5 bases from J, with 12 bases between. CDR3 residues: CASRGQGRDTQYF. The CDR3 nucleotides read TGTGCCAGCAGGGGGCAGGGGCGAGATACGCAGTATTTT.

V and J are TRBV25-1 and TRBJ2-7; 8 positions match TRBD2. J was trimmed by 5 bases and V by 1 base; bases with no gene match: 16. CDR3 size: 18 residues. Germline CDR1 and CDR2: MGHDK and SYGVNS. CDR3 region: CASSESGGGAGTFDEQYF. The CDR3 coding sequence is TGTGCCAGCAGTGAATCCGGGGGGGGCGCAGGGACATTCGACGAGCAGTACTTC.

The V gene is TRBV19, the J gene TRBJ1-6; no clear D gene. The V gene's germline CDR1 is LNHDA and CDR2 SQIVND (reference sequence). The CDR3 extends over 14 amino acids. The germline V and J ends were trimmed by 3 bases and 6 bases, with 9 bases remaining between them. This CDR3 is CASSISSINSPLHF. The CDR3, as DNA: TGTGCCAGTAGTATTTCGAGCATTAATTCACCCCTCCACTTT.

The chain carries TRBV21-1 and TRBJ1-2; the table's D call of TRBD1 was not tested on the DNA. TRBV21-1 has pseudogene status. CDR3 length: 17 residues. CDR3 region: CASSKGARGQDNYGYTF. The CDR3 region has the DNA TGTGCCAGCAGCAAGGGCGCCCGAGGACAGGACAACTATGGCTACACCTTC.

The V gene is TRBV4-1, the J gene TRBJ2-7, with 9 bases aligning to TRBD1. V lost 5 bases, J lost 2 bases, and 10 bases stayed unmatched. Germline V lookup: CDR1 MGHRA, CDR2 YSYEKL. The CDR3 is 16 residues long. CDR3 loop: CASSSTGTGITYEQYF. CDR3 DNA sequence: TGCGCCAGCAGCAGCACGGGGACAGGGATTACCTACGAGCAGTACTTC.

The rearrangement uses TRBV5-4 and TRBJ1-5, with 8 bases lining up with TRBD1. CDR3 length: 16 residues. V lost 0 bases and J lost 0; bases outside the gene matches: 2. Germline V gene data show CDR1 as SGHNT and CDR2 as YYREEE (reference sequence). Here the CDR3 DNA reads TGTGCCAGCAGCTTGGGGACAGGGAATAGCAATCAGCCCCAGCATTTT. Protein: CASSLGTGNSNQPQHF. The full variable domain, in which reference TRBV5-4 and TRBJ1-5 provide the parts outside the CDR3, is ETGVTQSPTHLIKTRGQQVTLRCSSQSGHNTVSWYQQALGQGPQFIFQYYREEENGRGNFPPRFSGLQFPNYSSELNVNALELDDSALYLCASSLGTGNSNQPQHFGDGTRLSIL.